The 26 T cell receptor beta chains presented below share a single source sample, sequenced in a study of blood T cell repertoires in COVID-19. Assay used: immunoSEQ multiplex PCR; TCRdb lists only in-frame clones, some missing. This table holds 200,000 to 300,000 clones, about 90% found once. Sequencing was done on a sample of peripheral blood. The origin of the receptors is a person under 35 with COVID-19, enrolled during active disease.

The CDR3 reads CASSSGTSGIWKTQYF. The CDR3, as DNA: TGTGCCAGCAGTTCCGGGACTAGCGGGATTTGGAAGACCCAGTACTTC. The rearrangement links TRBV28 to TRBJ2-5; TRBD2 aligns across 13 bases. The CDR3 consists of 16 residues. V lost 4 bases, J lost 6 bases, and 8 bases stayed unmatched. The germline CDR1 and CDR2 sequences are MDHEN and SYDVKM. Using reference TRBV28 and TRBJ2-5 for the parts outside the CDR3, the full variable domain is DVKVTQSSRYLVKRTGEKVFLECVQDMDHENMFWYRQDPGLGLRLIYFSYDVKMKEKGDIPEGYSVSREKKERFSLILESASTNQTSMYLCASSSGTSGIWKTQYFGPGTRLLVL.

The rearrangement uses TRBV15 and TRBJ2-1; 12 bases are shared with TRBD2. The CDR3 has 17 amino acids. Germline CDR1 and CDR2: LNHNV and YYDKDF (reference sequence). V was clipped by 5 bases and J by 3 bases; unmatched bases: 8. The CDR3 loop reads CATSPRLAGVGYNEQFF. Written as DNA, the CDR3 is TGTGCCACCAGCCCCCGACTAGCGGGAGTGGGCTACAATGAGCAGTTCTTC. The whole variable domain, remainder taken from reference TRBV15 and TRBJ2-1, is DAMVIQNPRYQVTQFGKPVTLSCSQTLNHNVMYWYQQKSSQAPKLLFHYYDKDFNNEADTPDNFQSRRPNTSFCFLDIRSPGLGDTAMYLCATSPRLAGVGYNEQFFGPGTRLTVL.

J is TRBJ1-2 and V is TRBV5-4, with TRBD1 identical over 9 bases. V shed 3 bases and J 7 bases; nucleotides not matched to a gene: 7. CDR3 size: 14 residues. CDR1 and CDR2 from the germline V gene are SGHNT and YYREEE (reference sequence). The CDR3 sequence is CASSSAGTGSGYTF. The CDR3 nucleotides are TGTGCCAGCAGCTCGGCCGGGACAGGGAGTGGCTACACCTTC.

This clone was seen once. This chain uses TRBV4-2 with TRBJ2-3, with D possibly TRBD1 on 6 matching bases. CDR3 size: 16 residues. V shed 5 bases and J shed 2 bases, with 17 bases lying between them. Per germline, CDR1 LGHNA and CDR2 YNFKEQ. CDR3 nucleotide sequence: TGTGCCAGCAGCTTGGCCCGGGGACACTTCACAGATACGCAGTATTTT. Protein product: CASSLARGHFTDTQYF.

V gene TRBV2 combines with J gene TRBJ2-2; 9 bases map to TRBD2. V shed 3 bases and J 7 bases; nucleotides not matched to a gene: 9. CDR3 size: 16 residues. The germline V gene encodes CDR1 SNHLY and CDR2 FYNNEI. The CDR3 loop is CASSDGLAGDNGELFF. CDR3 in DNA: TGTGCCAGCAGTGACGGGTTAGCGGGAGATAACGGGGAGCTGTTTTTT.

J is TRBJ2-7 and V is TRBV10-3, with 9 bases fitting TRBD2. The CDR3 spans 14 residues. V was clipped by 2 bases and J by 3 bases; unmatched bases: 2. Germline values: CDR1 ENHRY, CDR2 SYGVKD. The CDR3 nucleotides read TGTGCCATCAGTGAGGCTAGCGGGATCTACGAGCAGTACTTC. Its protein is CAISEASGIYEQYF.

The CDR3 DNA is TGCGCCAACCCGCTGGGGGACAGGGGTAGCTACGAGCAGTACTTC. Its protein is CANPLGDRGSYEQYF. The chain has TRBV10-1 and TRBJ2-7, with TRBD1 matching over 10 bases. The CDR3 has 15 residues. The junction had 12 bases not matched to a gene; V was cut back by 10 bases and J by 3 bases. Germline V gene lookup returns CDR1 WNHNN and CDR2 SYGVQD (reference sequence).

This chain links TRBV9 with TRBJ1-1; D is perhaps TRBD1 (5 bases). Trimming stripped 3 bases from V and 0 bases from J, with 12 bases between. Germline V gene lookup returns CDR1 SGDLS and CDR2 YYNGEE. The CDR3 is made up of 15 amino acids. The CDR3 coding sequence is TGTGCCAGCAGCGGCAGAGGAGGGGTGAACACTGAAGCTTTCTTT. Amino acids: CASSGRGGVNTEAFF.

The chain carries TRBV12-3 or TRBV12-4 and TRBJ2-2; D possibly corresponds to TRBD1 (6 bases). V was trimmed by 5 bases and J by 10 bases, leaving 11 bases between them. The CDR3 has 12 amino acids. CDR3 DNA sequence: TGTGCCAGCAGTGTCGACAGGCAGGAGCTGTTTTTT. It is translated as CASSVDRQELFF.

The chain links TRBV7-2 to TRBJ2-3; 9 bases agree with TRBD2. Losses at the gene ends were 1 base for V and 0 bases for J; bases not matched to a gene: 2. Germline loops: CDR1 SGHTA, CDR2 FQGNSA. The CDR3 has 16 amino acids. The CDR3: CASSLGLAESTDTQYF. The CDR3 DNA follows: TGTGCCAGCAGCTTAGGACTAGCGGAGAGCACAGATACGCAGTATTTT.

This clone was found once. V usage is TRBV7-9 and J usage is TRBJ1-1; D is perhaps TRBD1 (6 bases). Germline CDR1 reads SEHNR; CDR2 reads FQNEAQ (reference sequence). This CDR3 has 13 amino acids. The ends were cut back, 2 bases at V and 6 bases at J, with 10 bases in the middle. This chain's CDR3 is CASSLQGGAEAFF. The CDR3 nucleotides are TGTGCCAGCAGCTTACAAGGGGGGGCTGAAGCTTTCTTT.

This clone came up once. CDR3 loop: CASSYSKSTVSYNEQFF. CDR3 DNA: TGTGCCAGCAGTTACTCGAAGAGTACTGTTTCCTACAATGAGCAGTTCTTC. V usage is TRBV6-7 and J usage is TRBJ2-1; D call uncertain. TRBV6-7 is an ORF, and what it does is uncertain. V was clipped by 0 bases and J by 1 base, with 13 bases between them. The CDR3 totals 17 residues.

The chain joins TRBV6-4 to TRBJ2-6; D is possibly TRBD1 (5 bases). The V gene's germline CDR1 is MRHNA and CDR2 SNTAGT. This CDR3 region has 15 residues. V was shortened by 4 bases and J by 0 bases, with 7 bases between the two germline ends. CDR3 sequence (DNA): TGTGCCAGCAGTGTAGACAGCTCTGGGGCCAACGTCCTGACTTTC. Encoded protein: CASSVDSSGANVLTF.

This clone was recorded only once. The rearrangement joins TRBV14 to TRBJ1-2, with 8 bases aligning to TRBD1. With 3 bases clipped from V and 7 bases from J, the junction kept 7 bases outside the gene matches. The CDR3 consists of 14 residues. The V gene's germline CDR1 is SGHDN and CDR2 FVKESK. The CDR3 region has the DNA TGTGCCAGCAGCCATCTACAGGGGGTGGGTGGCTACACCTTC. This gives the protein CASSHLQGVGGYTF. Variable domain in full (rest from reference TRBV14 and TRBJ1-2): EAGVTQFPSHSVIEKGQTVTLRCDPISGHDNLYWYRRVMGKEIKFLLHFVKESKQDESGMPNNRFLAERTGGTYSTLKVQPAELEDSGVYFCASSHLQGVGGYTFGSGTRLTVV.

DNA for the CDR3: TGTGCCAGTAGCGCATCGGGACAGGGCGAACGTGGAAACACCATATATTTT. This encodes CASSASGQGERGNTIYF. The chain has TRBV19 and TRBJ1-3, with 9 nucleotides matching TRBD1. CDR3 size: 17 residues. Trimming took 6 bases from V and 3 from J; bases not matched to a gene: 12. Germline V gives CDR1 LNHDA, CDR2 SQIVND (reference sequence).

The gene calls are TRBV28 and TRBJ2-6; D may be TRBD2 (6 bases). V was cut by 6 bases and J by 0 bases, with 18 bases left in between. Germline V gene data show CDR1 as MDHEN and CDR2 as SYDVKM. This CDR3 has 18 residues. This CDR3 reads CASSLGGRTSSGANVLTF. The CDR3 DNA reads TGTGCCAGCAGCCTGGGGGGACGGACAAGCTCTGGGGCCAACGTCCTGACTTTC.

The rearrangement joins TRBV7-6 to TRBJ2-3, with 10 nucleotides matching TRBD1. V lost 4 bases, J lost 4 bases, and 8 bases stayed unmatched. The CDR3 length is 16 residues. Germline CDR1 reads SGHVS; CDR2 reads FNYEAQ. CDR3 protein: CASSSVDRGQADTQYF. CDR3 coding DNA: TGTGCCAGCAGCTCTGTCGACAGGGGGCAGGCAGATACGCAGTATTTT.

J is TRBJ2-1 and V is TRBV4-3; D may be TRBD2 (6 bases). The CDR3 is 16 residues long. Germline CDR1 LGHNA, CDR2 YSLEER. Trimming took off 2 bases at V and 7 bases at J, with 18 bases between the two ends. The CDR3: CASSQLAGTGSNEQFF. The CDR3 nucleotides are TGCGCCAGCAGCCAACTTGCCGGGACTGGGAGTAATGAGCAGTTCTTC.

The rearrangement uses TRBV24-1 and TRBJ1-4; D is possibly TRBD1 (6 bases). This CDR3 comprises 15 residues. Trimming took 4 bases from V and 7 from J, leaving 15 bases between them. In germline, CDR1 is KGHDR, CDR2 SFDVKD. This CDR3 is CATSDPRGGGEKLFF. For the CDR3, the DNA is TGTGCCACCAGTGACCCCCGGGGGGGCGGTGAAAAACTGTTTTTT.

The V and J genes are TRBV5-6 and TRBJ2-1, with D unclear. V lost 0 bases and J lost 8, with 3 bases in between. From germline, CDR1 is SGHDT and CDR2 YYEEEE. The CDR3 is 11 residues long. CDR3 residues: CASSLGHEQFF. The CDR3 region has the DNA TGTGCCAGCAGCTTGGGGCATGAGCAGTTCTTC.

The CDR3 region has the DNA TGTGCCAGCAGTTACCGGACTAGCGGGGCCTACGAGCAGTACTTC. Its translation is CASSYRTSGAYEQYF. The genes are TRBV6-5 and TRBJ2-7; 12 nucleotides line up with TRBD2. Germline trimming cut 2 bases from V and 2 bases from J; bases unmatched to any gene: 1. The germline V gene has CDR1 MNHEY and CDR2 SVGAGI. CDR3 size: 15 residues.

The rearrangement links TRBV27 to TRBJ2-7; D unresolved. The V end lost 7 bases, the J end lost 2 bases, and 6 bases lay between the germline ends. The CDR3 sequence is 11 residues long. Germline V gene sequence: CDR1 MNHEY, CDR2 SMNVEV (reference sequence). CDR3 sequence (DNA): TGTGCCAGCACCCCAACCTACGAGCAGTACTTC. Its protein product is CASTPTYEQYF.

The rearrangement joins TRBV6-5 to TRBJ2-1; 10 bases fit TRBD1. Trimming cost V 4 bases and J 4 bases; bases outside gene matches: 4. CDR3 length: 15 amino acids. CDR1 and CDR2 (germline): MNHEY, SVGAGI. In nucleotides, the CDR3 is TGTGCCAGCAGTTCGGGACAGGGGACTTACAATGAGCAGTTCTTC. Protein sequence: CASSSGQGTYNEQFF.

This clone appeared once. The chain uses TRBV2 and TRBJ2-3; D perhaps matches TRBD2 (6 bases). Germline V lookup: CDR1 SNHLY, CDR2 FYNNEI. This CDR3 spans 12 amino acids. Deletions cut 6 bases from V and 5 bases from J, with 9 bases between. DNA for the CDR3: TGTGCCAGCAGCGGGGGAGAAGATACGCAGTATTTT. Its protein is CASSGGEDTQYF.

This chain links TRBV2 with TRBJ1-5; no definite D call. CDR3 size: 14 residues. The germline gives CDR1 SNHLY, CDR2 FYNNEI. Between the trimmed V and J ends, which lost 1 base and 9 bases, there was a span of 13 bases. CDR3 residues: CASSEGTGMGPQHF. The CDR3 coding sequence is TGTGCCAGCAGTGAAGGGACGGGGATGGGGCCCCAGCATTTT.

The chain recombines TRBV29-1 with TRBJ2-7, with 9 bases lining up with TRBD1. The CDR3 covers 14 residues. Germline CDR1 and CDR2: SQVTM and ANQGSEA. Trimming took 1 base from V and 3 from J; bases not matched to a gene: 4. CDR3 bases: TGCAGCGTTGAAGTAAAGGGACAGGGCTACGAGCAGTACTTC. Its translation is CSVEVKGQGYEQYF.